A selection of T cell receptor beta chains follows, all from one sample in a study of blood T cell repertoires in COVID-19. Repertoires were generated with immunoSEQ multiplex PCR, while TCRdb's copy carries only in-frame clones and drops some. The profile covers approximately 200,000 clones, with just under 85% appearing a single time and 6.9% taken by the ten largest. Sequencing was performed on peripheral blood. The receptor source for this set is a human donor with acute or convalescent COVID-19. The donor label of this sample is uncertain. Each CDR3 is given with its conserved first and last residue. The order of the fields is V gene, J gene, D gene, clone size, CDR3 protein, CDR3 DNA. A D gene is named only where the DNA matches it firmly. Some rows mark clone size as missing; the rest say once, few, many or name a class of expanded clone.

TRBV5-8	TRBJ2-7	.	many	CASSLRWEVSYEQYF	TGTGCCAGCAGCTTAAGGTGGGAGGTCTCCTACGAGCAGTACTTC
TRBV7-9	TRBJ2-7	.	once	CASSSTSRTYEQYF	TGTGCCAGCAGCTCGACTAGTCGTACCTACGAGCAGTACTTC
TRBV27	TRBJ1-3	TRBD1	few	CASSLSAGGSRGTGNTIYF	TGTGCCAGCAGTTTATCTGCAGGGGGAAGTCGGGGTACTGGAAACACCATATATTTT
TRBV29-1	TRBJ1-5	.	.	CSVGGSGGQPQHF	TGCAGCGTGGGGGGTAGCGGGGGTCAGCCCCAGCATTTT
TRBV5-1	TRBJ1-1	.	.	CASSSDSDTEAFF	TGCGCCAGCAGTTCTGATAGCGACACTGAAGCTTTCTTT
TRBV2	TRBJ1-2	TRBD1	.	CASSTRDSPNYGYTF	TGTGCCAGCAGTACCCGGGACAGCCCCAACTATGGCTACACCTTC
TRBV6-5	TRBJ1-1	.	.	CASKAPGMNTEAFF	TGTGCTAGCAAGGCTCCAGGAATGAACACTGAAGCTTTCTTT
TRBV3-1/TRBV3-2	TRBJ2-5	.	.	CASSRIGDSETQYF	TGTGCCAGCAGCCGCATAGGGGACTCCGAGACCCAGTACTTC
TRBV18	TRBJ2-1	TRBD2	.	CASSPLTSASYNEQFF	TGTGCCAGCTCACCATTGACTAGCGCTTCCTACAATGAGCAGTTCTTC
TRBV12-5	TRBJ2-1	.	.	CASGPSAGPGYNEQFF	TGTGCTAGTGGTCCCTCCGCGGGACCTGGATACAATGAGCAGTTCTTC
TRBV15	TRBJ2-5	.	.	CATSFPGAEETQYF	TGTGCCACCAGCTTTCCAGGTGCCGAAGAGACCCAGTACTTC
TRBV7-2	TRBJ2-6	.	few	CASSLGGGGTRANVLTF	TGTGCCAGCAGCTTAGGGGGAGGGGGGACTAGGGCCAACGTCCTGACTTTC
TRBV19	TRBJ1-1	.	.	CASSIQAGNTEAFF	TGTGCCAGTAGTATTCAGGCGGGGAACACTGAAGCTTTCTTT
TRBV4-1	TRBJ1-1	.	.	CASSQDSSGFYAEAFF	TGCGCCAGCAGCCAAGATTCGTCAGGGTTTTATGCTGAAGCTTTCTTT
TRBV30	TRBJ2-1	.	few	CAWSPLAGNEQFF	TGTGCCTGGAGCCCCCTAGCAGGCAATGAGCAGTTCTTC
TRBV15	TRBJ2-1	.	.	CAVGGWMSSSSGQGQSPNEQFF	.
TRBV27	TRBJ1-1	.	.	CASSWTSGVRNTEAFF	TGTGCCAGCAGTTGGACCTCGGGGGTTAGGAACACTGAAGCTTTCTTT
TRBV9	TRBJ1-2	.	once	CASSVEGTAGGYTF	TGTGCCAGCAGCGTAGAAGGCACAGCCGGTGGCTACACCTTC
TRBV6-2/TRBV6-3	TRBJ2-7	TRBD2	few	CASSYSTVSGRNEQYF	TGTGCCAGCAGTTACTCGACGGTAAGCGGGAGGAACGAGCAGTACTTC
TRBV5-1	TRBJ2-1	TRBD2	once	CASSRVAGGQLNEQFF	TGCGCCAGCAGCCGGGTCGCGGGAGGGCAGCTCAATGAGCAGTTCTTC
TRBV3-1/TRBV3-2	TRBJ2-2	.	once	CASSQDANTGELFF	TGTGCCAGCAGCCAAGACGCGAACACCGGGGAGCTGTTTTTT
TRBV7-2	TRBJ1-2	.	.	CASSSPGTRGGYTF	TGTGCCAGCAGCAGTCCCGGGACACGGGGAGGCTACACCTTC
TRBV5-1	TRBJ2-3	.	.	CASSGLPLDTQYF	TGCGCCAGCTCGGGACTCCCACTTGATACGCAGTATTTT
TRBV27	TRBJ2-6	.	.	CASKTTSGANVLTF	TGTGCCAGCAAAACAACCTCTGGGGCCAACGTCCTGACTTTC
TRBV20-1	TRBJ1-1	TRBD1	.	CSASGQVWNTEAFF	TGCAGTGCTAGTGGACAGGTGTGGAACACTGAAGCTTTCTTT
TRBV6-4	TRBJ2-7	TRBD1	.	CASSDPQGCDEQYF	TGTGCCAGCAGTGACCCACAGGGGTGCGACGAGCAGTACTTC
TRBV7-9	TRBJ1-4	.	.	CASSYLGLANEKLFF	TGTGCCAGCAGCTACCTTGGACTAGCTAATGAAAAACTGTTTTTT
TRBV5-1	TRBJ2-1	TRBD2	.	CASSPSGRVDEQFF	TGCGCCAGCAGCCCTAGCGGGAGGGTGGATGAGCAGTTCTTC
TRBV28	TRBJ2-3	TRBD1	.	CASSPRDRRTDTQYF	TGTGCCAGCAGTCCCCGGGACAGGCGCACAGATACGCAGTATTTT
TRBV4-1	TRBJ2-1	TRBD1	.	CASSQGQGLYEQFF	TGCGCCAGCAGCCAAGGACAGGGTTTGTATGAGCAGTTCTTC
TRBV19	TRBJ1-2	TRBD1	.	CASSIRRQGAPTNYGYTF	TGTGCCAGTAGTATCCGGCGACAGGGGGCTCCTACTAACTATGGCTACACCTTC
TRBV29-1	TRBJ2-3	.	.	CSVRGGARGTDTQYF	TGCAGCGTCCGAGGGGGGGCGCGGGGCACAGATACGCAGTATTTT
TRBV24-1	TRBJ2-1	.	.	CATSGGFEQFF	TGTGCCACCAGTGGAGGGTTTGAGCAGTTCTTC
TRBV9	TRBJ1-5	.	once	CASSMEGNQPQHF	TGTGCCAGCAGCATGGAGGGTAATCAGCCCCAGCATTTT
TRBV30	TRBJ2-7	TRBD2	.	CAWSVGLAESYEQYF	TGTGCCTGGAGTGTAGGGCTAGCGGAATCCTACGAGCAGTACTTC
TRBV7-2	TRBJ2-5	TRBD1	.	CASSLDRGETQYF	TGTGCCAGCAGCTTAGACAGGGGTGAGACCCAGTACTTC
TRBV4-2	TRBJ2-1	TRBD2	few	CASSQSTSGNNEQFF	TGTGCCAGCAGCCAATCGACTAGCGGGAATAATGAGCAGTTCTTC
TRBV7-2	TRBJ2-5	.	.	CASSLSGDPETQYF	TGTGCCAGCAGCTTATCAGGGGACCCAGAGACCCAGTACTTC
TRBV7-9	TRBJ1-2	.	.	CASSLDSFYGYTF	TGTGCCAGCAGCCTCGACAGCTTCTATGGCTACACCTTC
TRBV6-5	TRBJ2-7	.	.	CATGKGGGAYEQYF	TGTGCCACCGGAAAAGGAGGGGGGGCCTACGAGCAGTACTTC
TRBV2	TRBJ1-5	.	.	CASSEGGVSNQPQHF	TGTGCCAGCAGTGAGGGAGGGGTTAGCAATCAGCCCCAGCATTTT
TRBV9	TRBJ2-1	.	.	CASSYRGTSYNEQFF	TGTGCCAGCAGTTATCGGGGAACTTCCTACAATGAGCAGTTCTTC
TRBV3-1/TRBV3-2	TRBJ1-1	.	few	CASSPCAEVMNTEAFF	TGTGCCAGCAGCCCCTGCGCGGAAGTTATGAACACTGAAGCTTTCTTT
TRBV5-3	TRBJ2-7	.	.	CARSESESSYEQYF	TGTGCCAGAAGCGAAAGCGAGAGCTCCTACGAGCAGTACTTC
TRBV5-1	TRBJ1-2	.	.	CASSLEGSSYGYTF	TGCGCCAGCAGCTTGGAGGGGTCTTCCTATGGCTACACCTTC
TRBV7-9	TRBJ2-1	TRBD2	.	CATRTSGIYNEQFF	TGTGCCACCAGGACTAGCGGGATATACAATGAGCAGTTCTTC